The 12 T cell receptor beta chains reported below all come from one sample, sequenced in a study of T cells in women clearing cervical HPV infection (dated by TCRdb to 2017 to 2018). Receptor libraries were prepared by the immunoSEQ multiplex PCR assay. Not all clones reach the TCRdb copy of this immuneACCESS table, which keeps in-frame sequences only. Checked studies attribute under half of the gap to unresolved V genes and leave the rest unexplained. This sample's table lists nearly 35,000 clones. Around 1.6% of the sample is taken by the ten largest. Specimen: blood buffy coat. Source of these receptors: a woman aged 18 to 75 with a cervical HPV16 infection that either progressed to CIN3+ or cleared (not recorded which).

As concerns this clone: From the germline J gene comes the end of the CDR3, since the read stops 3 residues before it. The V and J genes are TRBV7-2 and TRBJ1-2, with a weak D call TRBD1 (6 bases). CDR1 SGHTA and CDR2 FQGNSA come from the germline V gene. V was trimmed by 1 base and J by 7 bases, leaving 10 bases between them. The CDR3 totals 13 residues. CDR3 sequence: CASSLEGGVGYTF. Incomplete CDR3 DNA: TGTGCCAGCAGCTTAGAAGGGGGAGTTGGC.

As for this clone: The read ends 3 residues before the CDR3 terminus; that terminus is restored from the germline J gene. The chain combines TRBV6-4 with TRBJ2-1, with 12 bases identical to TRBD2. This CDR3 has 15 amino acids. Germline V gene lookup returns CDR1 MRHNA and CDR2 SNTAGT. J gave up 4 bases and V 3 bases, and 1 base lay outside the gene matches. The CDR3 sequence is CASSDGLAGYNEQFF. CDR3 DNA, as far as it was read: TGTGCCAGCAGTGATGGACTAGCGGGATACAATGAG.

CDR3 DNA (partial): TGTGCCAGCAGCCGGGACAGGGGGCTTGAAAAG. This gives the protein CASSRDRGLEK. The whole CDR3 protein is CASSRDRGLEKLFF. This rearrangement joins TRBV7-9 to TRBJ2-2, with 12 bases matching TRBD1. The read gets to within 3 residues of the CDR3 end, and the germline J gene fills in the rest. This CDR3 spans 14 amino acids. Germline V gives CDR1 SEHNR, CDR2 FQNEAQ (reference sequence). Together with reference TRBV7-9 and TRBJ2-2, the CDR3 gives the full variable domain: DTGVSQNPRHKITKRGQNVTFRCDPISEHNRLYWYRQTLGQGPEFLTYFQNEAQLEKSRLLSDRFSAERPKGSFSTLEIQRTEQGDSAMYLCASSRDRGLEKLFFGEGSRLTVL.

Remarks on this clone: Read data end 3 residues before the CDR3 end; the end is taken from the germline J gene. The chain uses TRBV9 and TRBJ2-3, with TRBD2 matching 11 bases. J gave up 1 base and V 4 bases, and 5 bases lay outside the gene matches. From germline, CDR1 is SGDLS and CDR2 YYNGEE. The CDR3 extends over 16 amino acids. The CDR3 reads CASSPLAGGGTDTQYF. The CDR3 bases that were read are TGTGCCAGCAGCCCCTTAGCGGGGGGGGGCACAGATACG.

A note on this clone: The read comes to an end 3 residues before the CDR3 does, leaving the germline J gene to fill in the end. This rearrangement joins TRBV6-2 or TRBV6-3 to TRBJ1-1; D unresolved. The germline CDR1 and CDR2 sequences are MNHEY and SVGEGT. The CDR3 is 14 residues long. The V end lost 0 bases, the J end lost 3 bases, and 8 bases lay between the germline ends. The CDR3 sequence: CASSYSRMDTEAFF. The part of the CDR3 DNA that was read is TGTGCCAGCAGTTACTCCAGGATGGACACTGAA.

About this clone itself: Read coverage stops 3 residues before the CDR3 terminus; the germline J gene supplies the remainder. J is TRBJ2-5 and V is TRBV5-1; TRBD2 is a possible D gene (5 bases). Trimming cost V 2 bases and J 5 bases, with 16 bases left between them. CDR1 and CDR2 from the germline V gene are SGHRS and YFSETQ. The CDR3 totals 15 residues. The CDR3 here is CASSFFRTAAETQYF. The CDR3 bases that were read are TGCGCCAGCAGCTTTTTCAGGACTGCGGCGGAGACC.

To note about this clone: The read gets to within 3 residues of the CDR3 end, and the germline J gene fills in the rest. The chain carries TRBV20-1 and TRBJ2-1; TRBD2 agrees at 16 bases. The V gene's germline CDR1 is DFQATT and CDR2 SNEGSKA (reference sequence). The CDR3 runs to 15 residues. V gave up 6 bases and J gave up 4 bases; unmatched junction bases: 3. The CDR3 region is CSAGTSGRVYNEQFF. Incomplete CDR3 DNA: TGCAGTGCAGGGACTAGCGGGAGGGTTTACAATGAG.

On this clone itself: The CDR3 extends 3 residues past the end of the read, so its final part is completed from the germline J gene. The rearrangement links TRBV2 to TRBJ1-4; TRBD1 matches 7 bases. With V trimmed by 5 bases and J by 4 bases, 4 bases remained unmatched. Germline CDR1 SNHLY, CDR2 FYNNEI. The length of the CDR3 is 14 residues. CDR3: CASSPTGVNEKLFF. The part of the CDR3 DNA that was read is TGTGCCAGCAGTCCTACAGGGGTTAATGAAAAA.

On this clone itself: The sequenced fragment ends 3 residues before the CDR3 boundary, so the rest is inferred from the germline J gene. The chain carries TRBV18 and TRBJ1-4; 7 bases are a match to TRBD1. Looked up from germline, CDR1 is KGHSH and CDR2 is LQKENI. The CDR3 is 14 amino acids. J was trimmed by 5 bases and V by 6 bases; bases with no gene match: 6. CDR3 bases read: TGTGCCAGCTCGCCCGGACAGGTGAATGAAAAA. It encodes CASSPGQVNEK. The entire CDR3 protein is CASSPGQVNEKLFF. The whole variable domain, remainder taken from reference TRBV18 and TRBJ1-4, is NAGVMQNPRHLVRRRGQEARLRCSPMKGHSHVYWYRQLPEEGLKFMVYLQKENIIDESGMPKERFSAEFPKEGPSILRIQQVVRGDSAAYFCASSPGQVNEKLFFGSGTQLSVL.

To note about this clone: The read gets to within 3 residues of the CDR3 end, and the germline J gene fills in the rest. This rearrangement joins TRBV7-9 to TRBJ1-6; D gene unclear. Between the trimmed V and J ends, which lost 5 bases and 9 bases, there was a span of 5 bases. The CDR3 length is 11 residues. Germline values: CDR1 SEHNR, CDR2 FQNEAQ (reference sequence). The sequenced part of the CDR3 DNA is TGTGCCAGCAGCGGCGGTTCACCC. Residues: CASSGGSP. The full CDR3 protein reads CASSGGSPLHF.

Incomplete CDR3 DNA: TGCGCCAGCAGCTTGGGTACCGGGACTCTAGAGGATACC. The encoded protein is CASSLGTGTLEDT. The CDR3 reads in full as CASSLGTGTLEDTYTF. V gene TRBV5-1 combines with J gene TRBJ1-2; D possibly corresponds to TRBD1 (5 bases). With the read ending 3 residues before the CDR3 end, the germline J gene is used to fill in that end. The CDR3 loop spans 16 amino acids. The germline CDR1 and CDR2 sequences are SGHRS and YFSETQ.

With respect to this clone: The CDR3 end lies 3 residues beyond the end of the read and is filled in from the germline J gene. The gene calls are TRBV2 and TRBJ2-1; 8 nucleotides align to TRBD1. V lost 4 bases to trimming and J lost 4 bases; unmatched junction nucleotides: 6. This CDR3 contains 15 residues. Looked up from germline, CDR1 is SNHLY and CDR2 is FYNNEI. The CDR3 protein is CASSAPGGPYNEQFF. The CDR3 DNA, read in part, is TGTGCCAGCAGTGCCCCAGGGGGCCCATACAATGAG.